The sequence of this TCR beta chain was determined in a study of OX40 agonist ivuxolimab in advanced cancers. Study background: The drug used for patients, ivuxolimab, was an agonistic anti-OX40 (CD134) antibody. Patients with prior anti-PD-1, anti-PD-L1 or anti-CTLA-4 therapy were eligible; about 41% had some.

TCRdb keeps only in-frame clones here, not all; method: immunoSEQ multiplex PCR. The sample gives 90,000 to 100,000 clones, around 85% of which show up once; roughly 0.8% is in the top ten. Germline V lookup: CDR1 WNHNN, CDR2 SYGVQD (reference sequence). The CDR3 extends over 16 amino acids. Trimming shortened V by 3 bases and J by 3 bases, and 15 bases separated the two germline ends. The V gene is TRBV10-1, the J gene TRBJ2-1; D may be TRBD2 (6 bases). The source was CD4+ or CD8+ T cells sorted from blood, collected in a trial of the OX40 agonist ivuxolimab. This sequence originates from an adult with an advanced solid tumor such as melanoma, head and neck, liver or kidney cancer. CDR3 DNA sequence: TGCGCCAGCAGTGACCACCTTCTGGGGGGCTACAATGAGCAGTTCTTC. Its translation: CASSDHLLGGYNEQFF.